This T cell receptor (beta chain) was obtained from a study of T-cell memory formation after mild COVID-19. Whole-study results and caveats: Second-wave clones that peaked on day 37 lacked confirmed SARS-CoV-2 specificity.

One entry per CDR3 protein results from TCRdb running MiXCR on the 5' RACE reads. The repertoire holds 200,000 to 250,000 distinct CDR3 sequences, with 15% to 17% as singletons. For this clonotype: The antigen is undetermined.

This CDR3 spans 17 amino acids. Germline CDR1 is MNHEY and CDR2 is SMNVEV (reference sequence). With 6 bases removed from V and 2 bases from J, the gap between germline ends came to 17 bases. The sequence derives from an adult woman who had mild COVID-19 (a few samples of this study predate the infection). Cell type and time point are not known. The specimen sequenced was PBMCs or a T cell subset sorted from them (not recorded which). The chain employs TRBV27 and TRBJ2-6; maybe TRBD1 (5 bases). The CDR3, as DNA: TGTGCCAGCAGACTCTCAGGGTGGGGCGCTGGGGCCAACGTCCTGACTTTC. Protein product: CASRLSGWGAGANVLTF.